Following are 9 T cell receptor beta chains from one sample sequenced in a study of vaccination and CD4 T cells after COVID-19 (dated by TCRdb to about 2022). Antigens for these TCRs are unknown. Library prep was done by PCR. The sequencer was an Illumina iSeq 100. TCR sequencing of DNA from cultured CD4+ T cells used the Oncomine TCR Beta short-read assay at the Johns Hopkins FTIC core. Clones were called with MiXCR by TCRdb after fastp trimmed the public reads at Q25, and only in-frame beta chains were retained. CDR3 protein sequences are deduplicated, and each keeps its most common genes and DNA. The sample data list roughly 20,000 distinct CDR3 sequences, and approximately 40% of these were observed just once. The ten largest clonotypes hold around 2.9% of the sample. According to the study, the label for this sample's treatment or condition signals: roughly 10-day PBMC culture with coronavirus spike peptide pools or control peptides (ViraFEST assay).

This material consisted of CD4+ T cells from blood, cultured in vitro, taken after SARS-CoV-2 vaccination. These TCRs come from a human donor who had recovered from COVID-19.

The CDR3 loop is CSARPLLELGQFF. CDR3 sequence (DNA): TGCAGTGCTAGACCCCTCCTCGAGTTAGGGCAGTTCTTC. The chain uses TRBV20-1 and TRBJ2-1; D call uncertain. This CDR3 has 13 residues. Germline CDR1 and CDR2: DFQATT and SNEGSKA (reference sequence). Trimming took 2 bases from V and 12 from J, leaving 17 bases between them.

This clonotype was counted between two and nine times. CDR3 amino acids: CAWSADGNTEAFF. The CDR3 DNA reads TGTGCCTGGAGCGCGGATGGGAACACTGAAGCTTTCTTT. The chain couples TRBV30 to TRBJ1-1; no clear D. The V and J ends lost 3 bases and 1 base respectively, with 9 bases between them. This CDR3 has 13 residues. Germline CDR1 GTSNPN, CDR2 SVGIG (reference sequence).

The rearrangement joins TRBV5-1 to TRBJ1-1; no clear D gene. From germline, CDR1 is SGHRS and CDR2 YFSETQ. The length of the CDR3 is 13 residues. Trimming removed 1 base from V and 3 bases from J, with 7 bases in between. This chain's CDR3 is CASSLSTDTEAFF. The CDR3, as DNA: TGCGCCAGCAGCTTGTCTACAGACACTGAAGCTTTCTTT.

This clonotype has more than one count but fewer than ten. The J gene is TRBJ1-5, the V gene TRBV4-1; TRBD1 is a possible D gene (6 bases). V was cut by 4 bases and J by 1 base, with 8 bases left in between. Germline V CDR1 and CDR2: MGHRA, YSYEKL. This CDR3 has 14 amino acids. DNA for the CDR3: TGCGCCAGCAGCCCGGACAGCAGCAATCAGCCCCAGCATTTT. It encodes CASSPDSSNQPQHF.

This clonotype appeared a few times. This sequence joins TRBV20-1 and TRBJ1-2; D is ambiguous. Trimming took 2 bases from V and 7 from J, leaving 11 bases between them. The CDR3 is 12 amino acids. Germline V CDR1 and CDR2: DFQATT, SNEGSKA (reference sequence). CDR3 sequence: CSARPPGIGYTF. The CDR3 coding sequence is TGCAGTGCTAGACCGCCGGGGATTGGCTACACCTTC.

The CDR3 coding sequence is TGTGCCAGCAGCTTAGCCGGACAGCTTTCTAACTATGGCTACACCTTC. Translated: CASSLAGQLSNYGYTF. V usage is TRBV7-2 and J usage is TRBJ1-2; D possibly corresponds to TRBD1 (6 bases). The length of the CDR3 is 16 residues. CDR1 is SGHTA, CDR2 FQGNSA, per germline. Between the trimmed V and J ends, which lost 0 bases and 0 bases, there was a span of 11 bases.

The chain carries TRBV28 and TRBJ2-3; 9 bases align to TRBD2. Per the germline V gene, CDR1 is MDHEN and CDR2 is SYDVKM. Trimming removed 6 bases from V and 4 bases from J; junction bases left unmatched: 14. CDR3 length equals 17 residues. The CDR3 DNA sequence: TGTGCCAGCAGCCCCTCGTTGGCGGGAGGGTATGCAGATACGCAGTATTTT. It is translated as CASSPSLAGGYADTQYF.

The chain uses TRBV7-2 and TRBJ1-2; TRBD1 is a possible D gene (5 bases). This CDR3 comprises 14 residues. The germline CDR1 and CDR2 sequences are SGHTA and FQGNSA. V was clipped by 5 bases and J by 4 bases, with 14 bases between them. The CDR3 DNA reads as TGTGCCAGCAGCCAGAATGCAGGGTTCTATGGCTACACCTTC. It translates to CASSQNAGFYGYTF. Combining the CDR3 with reference TRBV7-2 and TRBJ1-2 gives the whole variable domain GAGVSQSPSNKVTEKGKDVELRCDPISGHTALYWYRQSLGQGLEFLIYFQGNSAPDKSGLPSDRFSAERTGGSVSTLTIQRTQQEDSAVYLCASSQNAGFYGYTFGSGTRLTVV.

The V gene is TRBV7-9, the J gene TRBJ2-2; TRBD1 agrees at 9 bases. Germline-derived CDR1 and CDR2 are SEHNR and FQNEAQ (reference sequence). The CDR3 consists of 15 residues. After removal of 4 bases from V and 6 bases from J, the junction contained 6 bases not matched to a gene. CDR3 loop: CASSSGTGNPGELFF. The CDR3 DNA reads TGTGCCAGCAGCTCCGGGACAGGGAATCCCGGGGAGCTGTTTTTT.